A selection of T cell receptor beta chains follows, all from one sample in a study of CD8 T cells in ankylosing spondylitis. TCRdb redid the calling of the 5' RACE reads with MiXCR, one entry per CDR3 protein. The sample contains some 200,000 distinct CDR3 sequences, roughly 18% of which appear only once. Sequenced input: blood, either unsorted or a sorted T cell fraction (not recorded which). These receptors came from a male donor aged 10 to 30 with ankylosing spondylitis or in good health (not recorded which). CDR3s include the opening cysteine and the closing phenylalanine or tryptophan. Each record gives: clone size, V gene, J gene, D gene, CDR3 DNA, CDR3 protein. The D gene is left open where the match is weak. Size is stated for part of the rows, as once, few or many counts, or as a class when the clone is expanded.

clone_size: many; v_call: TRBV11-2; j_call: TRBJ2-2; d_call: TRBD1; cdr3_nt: TGTGCCAGCAGCTTAGATCAGGGGGCGTTCACCGGGGAGCTGTTTTTT; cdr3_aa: CASSLDQGAFTGELFF
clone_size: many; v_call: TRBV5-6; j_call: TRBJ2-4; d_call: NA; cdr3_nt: TGTGCCAGCAGCTACAGAACCGTAGCCAAAAACATTCAGTACTTC; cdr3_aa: CASSYRTVAKNIQYF
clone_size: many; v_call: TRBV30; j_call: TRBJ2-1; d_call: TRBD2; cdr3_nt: TGTGCCGGGGGACTAGCGGGACGGGAGCAGTTCTTC; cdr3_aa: CAGGLAGREQFF
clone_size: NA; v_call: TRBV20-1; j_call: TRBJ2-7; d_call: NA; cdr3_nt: TGCAGTGCTAGAATGTTGGTAGGCTACGAGCAGTACTTC; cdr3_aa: CSARMLVGYEQYF
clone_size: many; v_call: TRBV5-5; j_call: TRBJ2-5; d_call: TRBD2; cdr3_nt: TGTGCCAGCAGCAAAGGGACTAGCCCAGAGACCCAGTACTTC; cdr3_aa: CASSKGTSPETQYF
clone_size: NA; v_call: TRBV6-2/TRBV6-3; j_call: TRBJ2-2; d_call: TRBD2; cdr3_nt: TGTGCCAGCAGCACGGGAGGGACCAACACCGGGGAGCTGTTTTTT; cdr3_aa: CASSTGGTNTGELFF
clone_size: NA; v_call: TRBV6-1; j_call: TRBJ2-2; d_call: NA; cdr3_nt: TGTGCCAGCAGCCGGAAAACGAACACCGGGGAGCTGTTTTTT; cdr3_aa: CASSRKTNTGELFF
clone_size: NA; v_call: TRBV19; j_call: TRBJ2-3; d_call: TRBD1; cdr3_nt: TGTGCCATATCGACAGGGGGCACAGATACGCAGTATTTT; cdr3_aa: CAISTGGTDTQYF
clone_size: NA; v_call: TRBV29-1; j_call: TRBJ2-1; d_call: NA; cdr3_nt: TGCAGCGTTGACAGAGTGAATGAGCAGTTCTTC; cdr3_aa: CSVDRVNEQFF
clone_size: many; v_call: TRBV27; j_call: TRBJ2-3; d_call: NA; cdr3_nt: TGTGCCAGCAGTCCAGGGGCCCGGACAGATACGCAGTATTTT; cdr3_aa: CASSPGARTDTQYF
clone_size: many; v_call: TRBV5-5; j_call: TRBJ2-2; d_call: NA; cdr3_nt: TGTGCCAGCAGCTTGTGGAAGAACACCGGGGAGCTGTTTTTT; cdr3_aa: CASSLWKNTGELFF
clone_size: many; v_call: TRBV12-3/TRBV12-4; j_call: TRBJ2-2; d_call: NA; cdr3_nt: TGTGCCAGCACCTTGGAAGGCACCGGGGAGCTGTTTTTT; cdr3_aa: CASTLEGTGELFF
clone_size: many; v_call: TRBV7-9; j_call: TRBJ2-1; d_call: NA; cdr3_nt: TGTGCCAGTCGGAAGGGTGAGGGCGATGAGCAGTTCTTC; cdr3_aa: CASRKGEGDEQFF
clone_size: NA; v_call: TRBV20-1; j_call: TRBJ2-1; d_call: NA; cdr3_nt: TGCAGTGCTACAAGCTTCTCCTACAATGAGCAGTTCTTC; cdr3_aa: CSATSFSYNEQFF
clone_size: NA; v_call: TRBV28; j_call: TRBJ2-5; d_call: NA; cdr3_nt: TGTGCCAGCAGTTACGGGGGGCGCAGGCAAGAGACCCAGTACTTC; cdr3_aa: CASSYGGRRQETQYF
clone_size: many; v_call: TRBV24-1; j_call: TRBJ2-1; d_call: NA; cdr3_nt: TGTGCCACCAGTGATCCCCCCGGGGGAGGCAACAATGAGCAGTTCTTC; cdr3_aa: CATSDPPGGGNNEQFF
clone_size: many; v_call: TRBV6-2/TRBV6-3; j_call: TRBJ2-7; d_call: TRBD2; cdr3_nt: TGTGCCAGCAGTTACCTACCGCCAGGACTAGCGGGAGCCGAGCAGTACTTC; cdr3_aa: CASSYLPPGLAGAEQYF
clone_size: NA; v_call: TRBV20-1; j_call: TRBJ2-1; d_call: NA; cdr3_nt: TGCAGTGCTAATCCGTTAAAAGAGTCGGGGAAGCAGTTCTTC; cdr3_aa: CSANPLKESGKQFF